One and the same sample provided the 21 T cell receptor beta chains below, sequenced in a study of CD8+ T cells in alopecia areata. Treatment meaning: oral pan-JAK inhibitor, 5-10 mg twice daily. RNA was extracted and reverse transcribed into cDNA as the sequencing template. Data came from immunoSEQ multiplex PCR; TCRdb stores just in-frame clones and leaves some out. The sample has tens of thousands of clones; roughly 70% are singletons. The specimen was CD8+ T cells sorted from blood, collected at week 24, from a patient treated with tofacitinib. The source is a human donor with alopecia areata.

This chain joins TRBV27 and TRBJ1-1; no clear D. Trimming cost V 8 bases and J 5 bases, with 9 bases left between them. This CDR3 region has 11 residues. Germline CDR1 reads MNHEY; CDR2 reads SMNVEV (reference sequence). The CDR3 is CASHRGTEAFF. The CDR3 DNA follows: TGTGCCAGCCATCGAGGGACTGAAGCTTTCTTT.

This chain connects TRBV28 to TRBJ2-2; D may be TRBD1 (5 bases). The germline V and J ends were trimmed by 6 bases and 4 bases, with 12 bases remaining between them. The germline V gene encodes CDR1 MDHEN and CDR2 SYDVKM. The CDR3 totals 14 residues. The DNA for the CDR3 is TGTGCCAGCAGCCCGACAGTGAGCACCGGGGAGCTGTTTTTT. This gives the protein CASSPTVSTGELFF.

The gene calls are TRBV7-9 and TRBJ2-5; 8 positions match TRBD2. The end of the DNA is better explained by TRBJ2-7, so the J call may be wrong. CDR3 length: 13 amino acids. CDR1 is SEHNR and CDR2 is FQNEAQ in the germline V gene (reference sequence). The CDR3 coding sequence is TGTGCCAGCAGCCAAGCGGGAGACTACGAGCAGTACTTC. Translated, it gives CASSQAGDYEQYF.

This clone was counted only a few times. The chain uses TRBV27 and TRBJ1-1; D is ambiguous. Germline V gene data show CDR1 as MNHEY and CDR2 as SMNVEV (reference sequence). The CDR3 extends over 16 amino acids. Trimming removed 2 bases from V and 1 base from J, with 14 bases in between. The CDR3 DNA reads as TGTGCCAGCAGTTTACTACCCACTTCACAGAACACTGAAGCTTTCTTT. It encodes CASSLLPTSQNTEAFF.

The chain combines TRBV9 with TRBJ1-1; 7 nucleotides line up with TRBD1. The V gene end was trimmed by 2 bases and the J gene end by 1 base; junction bases not matched to a gene: 2. Germline V gene data show CDR1 as SGDLS and CDR2 as YYNGEE. This CDR3 spans 14 amino acids. Written as DNA, the CDR3 is TGTGCCAGCAGCGTGGAGGGGGCGAACACTGAAGCTTTCTTT. Amino acids: CASSVEGANTEAFF.

This clone was counted a single time. The chain joins TRBV29-1 to TRBJ1-2; D might be TRBD1 (5 bases). Germline CDR1 reads SQVTM; CDR2 reads ANQGSEA. V lost 5 bases to trimming and J lost 3 bases, with 10 bases between them. The CDR3 has 12 amino acids. Here the CDR3 DNA reads TGCAGCGTTTTTAGACAGTACTATGGCTACACCTTC. Translating gives CSVFRQYYGYTF.

The chain has TRBV29-1 and TRBJ2-7, with 13 positions matching TRBD2. The CDR3 has 17 residues. Germline V lookup: CDR1 SQVTM, CDR2 ANQGSEA. The CDR3 DNA reads as TGCCCCCCAGTCACAGGGGGGACTAGCGGGAAACATTACGAGCAGTACTTC. Translating gives CPPVTGGTSGKHYEQYF.

The chain is built from TRBV15 and TRBJ2-3, with 11 nucleotides matching TRBD2. CDR3 length: 19 residues. Per the germline V gene, CDR1 is LNHNV and CDR2 is YYDKDF (reference sequence). The V and J ends lost 0 bases and 2 bases, in that order; junction bases with no gene match: 10. As DNA, the CDR3 is TGTGCCACCAGCAGAGATGGGGCTAGCGGGGGGTGGACCACAGATACGCAGTATTTT. This encodes CATSRDGASGGWTTDTQYF.

There are a few counts of this clone. The chain carries TRBV28 and TRBJ1-2; D unresolved. The CDR3 is made up of 10 amino acids. From germline, CDR1 is MDHEN and CDR2 SYDVKM. Trimming left V 5 bases short and J 8 bases short, with 6 bases between. The CDR3 loop is CASSPPGYTF. CDR3 coding DNA: TGTGCCAGCAGTCCCCCCGGCTACACCTTC.

The chain links TRBV27 to TRBJ1-5; D might be TRBD1 (5 bases). The CDR3 runs 14 residues. Germline values: CDR1 MNHEY, CDR2 SMNVEV (reference sequence). V lost 5 bases and J 1 base, leaving 9 bases between the germline ends. The CDR3 nucleotides are TGTGCCAGCAGTCGTAAGGGGAGCAATCAGCCCCAGCATTTT. Translated, it gives CASSRKGSNQPQHF.

J is TRBJ2-1 and V is TRBV29-1; TRBD1 agrees at 8 bases. Losses at the gene ends were 6 bases for V and 0 bases for J; bases not matched to a gene: 10. Looked up from germline, CDR1 is SQVTM and CDR2 is ANQGSEA. This CDR3 comprises 16 residues. CDR3 sequence: CSVDGTGLSSYNEQFF. The CDR3 DNA follows: TGCAGCGTGGACGGGACAGGACTAAGCTCCTACAATGAGCAGTTCTTC.

The chain recombines TRBV15 with TRBJ1-5, with no clear D. The CDR3 is 17 amino acids. Deletions cut 3 bases from V and 1 base from J, with 16 bases between. Germline loops: CDR1 LNHNV, CDR2 YYDKDF (reference sequence). CDR3 region: CATSSLWGTESNQPQHF. DNA of the CDR3: TGTGCCACCAGCAGCCTCTGGGGAACAGAGAGCAATCAGCCCCAGCATTTT.

The chain employs TRBV15 and TRBJ2-5; TRBD2 is a possible D gene (5 bases). V lost 5 bases to trimming and J lost 5 bases, with 15 bases between them. Germline-derived CDR1 and CDR2 are LNHNV and YYDKDF (reference sequence). The CDR3 has 14 amino acids. CDR3 protein: CATSQAALLETQYF. The CDR3 DNA sequence: TGTGCCACCAGCCAAGCGGCCCTCCTGGAGACCCAGTACTTC.

This clone was found once. The rearrangement links TRBV6-1 to TRBJ1-1, with 7 bases matching TRBD1. J lost 0 bases, V lost 6 bases, and 7 bases had no gene match. CDR1 is MNHNS, CDR2 SASEGT, per germline. This CDR3 comprises 15 residues. This chain's CDR3 is CASRFTGDMNTEAFF. CDR3 nucleotides: TGTGCCAGCAGATTTACAGGGGACATGAACACTGAAGCTTTCTTT.

V usage is TRBV27 and J usage is TRBJ2-5, with D hard to call. The J call is uncertain, as TRBJ2-7 better fits the DNA end. The CDR3 is made up of 16 amino acids. CDR1 and CDR2 from the germline V gene are MNHEY and SMNVEV (reference sequence). The CDR3 nucleotides are TGTGCCAGCAGTTCCGACCTTCATGATTATGGTTACGAGCAGTACTTC. Amino acid sequence: CASSSDLHDYGYEQYF.

The chain is built from TRBV4-1 and TRBJ1-1, with 9 nucleotides matching TRBD1. The J segment lost 10 bases and the V segment lost 7 bases, leaving 10 bases of the junction unmatched. This CDR3 spans 13 amino acids. CDR1 is MGHRA and CDR2 is YSYEKL in the germline V gene. The CDR3 sequence is CASKGTGWEVAFF. In nucleotides, the CDR3 is TGCGCCAGCAAAGGGACAGGGTGGGAGGTAGCTTTCTTT.

The V and J genes are TRBV6-1 and TRBJ2-7, with 10 bases aligning to TRBD2. Germline trimming cut 2 bases from V and 6 bases from J; bases unmatched to any gene: 4. The CDR3 is 14 residues long. Germline CDR1 is MNHNS and CDR2 is SASEGT. The CDR3 nucleotides are TGTGCCAGCAGTGAAAGGGGACTAGCGTCCGAGCAGTACTTC. It encodes CASSERGLASEQYF.

The gene calls are TRBV27 and TRBJ1-1; 7 nucleotides match TRBD1. Germline-derived CDR1 and CDR2 are MNHEY and SMNVEV (reference sequence). The CDR3 length is 14 residues. The J segment lost 4 bases and the V segment lost 3 bases, leaving 5 bases of the junction unmatched. The CDR3 here is CASSFTRTGTEAFF. The CDR3 coding sequence is TGTGCCAGCAGTTTTACGCGGACAGGCACTGAAGCTTTCTTT.

The rearrangement links TRBV7-9 to TRBJ2-1, with D unclear. The CDR3 consists of 14 residues. With 1 base removed from V and 8 bases from J, the gap between germline ends came to 12 bases. Per germline, CDR1 SEHNR and CDR2 FQNEAQ (reference sequence). CDR3 residues: CASSLEISRDEQFF. In nucleotides, the CDR3 is TGTGCCAGCAGCTTAGAGATTAGTCGGGATGAGCAGTTCTTC. Based on the CDR3 plus reference TRBV7-9 and TRBJ2-1, the full variable domain is DTGVSQNPRHKITKRGQNVTFRCDPISEHNRLYWYRQTLGQGPEFLTYFQNEAQLEKSRLLSDRFSAERPKGSFSTLEIQRTEQGDSAMYLCASSLEISRDEQFFGPGTRLTVL.

J is TRBJ1-1 and V is TRBV9; D remains unclear. The germline V and J ends were trimmed by 1 base and 4 bases, with 8 bases remaining between them. Germline loops: CDR1 SGDLS, CDR2 YYNGEE. The CDR3 spans 13 residues. The CDR3 protein is CASSVTLGTEAFF. CDR3 coding DNA: TGTGCCAGCAGCGTAACCCTGGGCACTGAAGCTTTCTTT.

The genes are TRBV2 and TRBJ1-2; no firm D call. This CDR3 spans 12 amino acids. V was cut by 1 base and J by 6 bases, with 6 bases left in between. Looked up from germline, CDR1 is SNHLY and CDR2 is FYNNEI. For the CDR3, the DNA is TGTGCCAGCAGTGAAGAATGGGATGGCTACACCTTC. Amino acids: CASSEEWDGYTF.